This T cell receptor beta chain is from a study of patients and donors after allogeneic stem cell transplantation. TCRdb passed the RT-PCR reads through MiXCR, listing each CDR3 protein once. The table includes 90,000 to 120,000 distinct CDR3 sequences, about a third detected once. The trim removed 4 bases at V and 5 bases at J, leaving 5 bases unmatched. CDR3 size: 14 residues. This chain joins TRBV12-3 or TRBV12-4 and TRBJ1-2, with 9 bases that match TRBD1. This TCR derives from a human donor who was either an allogeneic HSCT recipient or a stem cell or donor lymphocyte infusion donor (not recorded which). It is not recorded whose cells these are; they may come from a transplant donor. The sequenced material came from blood, either unsorted or a sorted T cell fraction (not recorded which). As DNA, the CDR3 is TGTGCCAGCAGTTGGACAGGGGCAGAGTATGGCTACACCTTC. Amino acid sequence: CASSWTGAEYGYTF.